This TCR beta chain was documented in a study of blood T cells in healthy people across ages (dated by TCRdb to about 2015). Background on the whole study: Template switching captured roughly one uniquely barcoded TCR beta cDNA molecule per two T cells in model experiments. The study measured age-related changes in TCR beta repertoire diversity using deep sequencing normalized with unique cDNA molecular identifiers. Four age groups were formed from the donors: young (average about 17 years), middle-aged (approximately 40), aged (about 68) and long-lived (less than 85). To avoid experimental bias, donors of different ages were spread randomly across the sequencing lanes. Using the same blood draw, the study looked at two additional independent replicas of 1 million unique cDNA reads for two donors, one aged 18 to 30 and the other aged 80 or older. Broader findings and caveats from the paper: Estimates of total diversity based on one million sequenced T cells were regarded as lower bounds and as underestimates. Compared with the aged group, the long-lived group had more naive CD4+ T cells, fewer expanded clones and increased TCR diversity, a pattern suggesting age selection. As age increased, observed TCR beta diversity per million T cells dropped in a roughly linear way, and a significant reduction was already evident by age 40. The CMV infection status of donors was not known, potentially confounding age-related changes in expanded clonotypes. Conclusive comparison of naive and antigen-experienced compartments was prevented by the profiling of bulk unsorted PBMCs. There was a strong correlation between observed TCR beta diversity and the percentage of naive T cells measured by flow cytometry.

The donors were roughly 40 Caucasian individuals from Russia, aged 6 to 90 years, who were systemically healthy. Ten milliliters of peripheral blood were drawn from each donor into EDTA-treated Vacutainer tubes. Ficoll-Paque density-gradient centrifugation was used to isolate PBMCs, with at least 7 million per sample. Total RNA was extracted from PBMCs with Trizol reagent, with at least 6 micrograms obtained per sample. The percentages of naive CD45RAhigh/CD27high T cells were determined by flow cytometry on a PBMC aliquot from every donor. The library was prepared using 5' RACE. The sequencer was an Illumina HiSeq 2500. A second roughly 7 to 11 cycle PCR used a sample-barcoded 5' primer and a J-beta primer mix. Each TCR beta cDNA molecule received a unique molecular identifier from a template-switch 5' adaptor carrying 12 random nucleotides. Each sample yielded at least 2.5 million CDR3-containing paired-end reads. The Mint cDNA synthesis kit, primed by a TRBC-specific oligonucleotide, was used to synthesize first-strand cDNA from all RNA. All cDNA was treated with uracil-DNA glycosylase and then went through a first 18-cycle PCR with the universal primers M1SS and BC2_uni_R. Per the original workflow: For normalization, 1 million high-quality reads, each with a distinct molecular identifier, were randomly selected from each sample. Reads sharing molecular identifiers were discarded rather than binned into consensus sequences. MiTCR, set to a Q25 quality threshold and the strictest error-elimination algorithm, was used for CDR3 identification, clonotype clustering and error correction. A nonparametric unseen species model with Euler transformation was used to estimate lower-bound total TCR beta diversity. TCRdb cleaned the public reads at Q25 with fastp, built clones with MiXCR and kept in-frame beta chains. A single entry per CDR3 protein holds the most common genes and DNA from its merged rows. The V and J calls come from TCRdb's annotation, not from the publication. This sample gives fewer than 750,000 distinct CDR3 sequences in total; 45% to 55% of them show up just once. Roughly 25% of the sample belongs to the ten largest clones.

To note about this clonotype: What antigen it recognizes has not been identified. No base quality information exists; no much larger clone differs at one position.

The TCR was taken from a man older than 75 in good health. Sequencing input: blood.

The CDR3: CASSPHTASTDTQYF. The DNA sequence follows: TGTGCCAGCAGCCCTCACACCGCTAGCACAGATACGCAGTATTTT. The receptor chain draws on TRBV3-1 and TRBJ2-3; no D segment can be confidently identified. V is shortened by 4 bases, J by 0 bases, and the region joining them spans 11 bases. The CDR3 runs 15 residues from the cysteine to the phenylalanine. The only DNA kept is the CDR3, 45 bases in frame from the first base. Reading the germline V gene (reference sequence) gives CDR1 LGHDT and CDR2 YNNKEL.